The next 29 T cell receptor beta chains were all read from a single sample in a study of siplizumab effects on memory and regulatory T cells. TCRdb's copy holds only in-frame clones and misses some; the assay was immunoSEQ multiplex PCR. The repertoire holds roughly 68,000 clones, roughly 96% seen once, with more than 0.075% in the top ten. The sequenced material came from naive CD8+ T cells sorted from blood. Every receptor here comes from a human donor in good health.

CDR3 in amino acids: CASSNDYVPYF. The CDR3 coding sequence is TGTGCCAGTAGTAACGACTACGTTCCGTACTTC. The chain uses TRBV19 and TRBJ2-7, with D perhaps TRBD2 (5 bases). Trimming removed 4 bases from V and 12 bases from J, with 13 bases in between. The CDR3 sequence is 11 residues long. Germline assignment: CDR1 LNHDA and CDR2 SQIVND (reference sequence).

The chain uses TRBV19 and TRBJ1-2; the D is unclear. V dropped 1 base and J dropped 6 bases, with 9 bases sitting between them. The CDR3 covers 13 residues. CDR1 is LNHDA and CDR2 is SQIVND in the germline V gene (reference sequence). The CDR3 is CASSIVLGDGYTF. CDR3 coding DNA: TGTGCCAGTAGTATAGTGCTGGGCGATGGCTACACCTTC.

This sequence joins TRBV6-5 and TRBJ1-1; D remains unclear. The ends were cut back, 6 bases at V and 5 bases at J, with 13 bases in the middle. Germline V lookup: CDR1 MNHEY, CDR2 SVGAGI. CDR3 length: 13 amino acids. Written as DNA, the CDR3 is TGTGCCAGCAGAAGGGAGGCGGTAACTGAAGCTTTCTTT. Translation gives CASRREAVTEAFF.

The rearrangement links TRBV11-2 to TRBJ2-5, with 8 bases identical to TRBD2. The germline gives CDR1 SGHAT, CDR2 FQNNGV. The ends lost 0 bases at V and 1 base at J; junction bases unmatched: 4. The CDR3 has 16 amino acids. The CDR3 DNA is TGTGCCAGCAGCTTAGAAGCGGGGGCCCCCCAAGAGACCCAGTACTTC. Translated: CASSLEAGAPQETQYF.

This sequence joins TRBV7-2 and TRBJ1-2; 8 nucleotides line up with TRBD1. Germline values: CDR1 SGHTA, CDR2 FQGNSA. The CDR3 has 16 amino acids. J gave up 7 bases and V 1 base, and 11 bases lay outside the gene matches. The DNA of the CDR3 is TGTGCCAGCAGCTTAGGTGGACAGGGTAGTTCGGGTGGCTACACCTTC. Its translation is CASSLGGQGSSGGYTF. The full variable domain, rest sourced from reference TRBV7-2 and TRBJ1-2, is GAGVSQSPSNKVTEKGKDVELRCDPISGHTALYWYRQSLGQGLEFLIYFQGNSAPDKSGLPSDRFSAERTGGSVSTLTIQRTQQEDSAVYLCASSLGGQGSSGGYTFGSGTRLTVV.

Written as DNA, the CDR3 is TGTGCCTGGAGTGTATTCGACAGGGGTCAAGAGACCCAGTACTTC. Its protein product is CAWSVFDRGQETQYF. The gene calls are TRBV30 and TRBJ2-5, with 8 bases aligning to TRBD1. The V gene's germline CDR1 is GTSNPN and CDR2 SVGIG (reference sequence). CDR3 length: 15 residues. V trimming: 0 bases; J trimming: 2 bases; junction bases outside the gene matches: 5.

The gene calls are TRBV11-3 and TRBJ2-2; possible D gene TRBD2, 6 bases. CDR1 is SGHNT, CDR2 YENEEA, per germline. The CDR3 has 15 amino acids. V was shortened by 3 bases and J by 0 bases, with 8 bases between the two germline ends. The CDR3 bases are TGTGCCAGCAGCTTGGGGGGTTCGAACACCGGGGAGCTGTTTTTT. This translates into CASSLGGSNTGELFF.

The rearrangement uses TRBV25-1 and TRBJ2-4; tentatively, D is TRBD2 (5 bases). The CDR3 runs to 14 residues. V shed 3 bases and J shed 8 bases, with 14 bases lying between them. The germline V gene has CDR1 MGHDK and CDR2 SYGVNS. This chain's CDR3 is CASSDPAKEDIQYF. The CDR3 nucleotides are TGTGCCAGCAGTGATCCGGCCAAGGAGGACATTCAGTACTTC.

The V and J genes are TRBV30 and TRBJ1-6, with TRBD1 as a possible D gene (5 bases). CDR3 size: 15 residues. Germline V gives CDR1 GTSNPN, CDR2 SVGIG (reference sequence). V lost 3 bases to trimming and J lost 2 bases, with 11 bases between them. This CDR3 reads CAWRNRSTYNSPLHF. The CDR3 bases are TGTGCCTGGAGAAACAGGTCCACCTATAATTCACCCCTCCACTTT.

V usage is TRBV4-3 and J usage is TRBJ1-1; possibly TRBD1 for D (5 bases). Per the germline V gene, CDR1 is LGHNA and CDR2 is YSLEER. CDR3 length equals 14 residues. V lost 0 bases, J lost 10 bases, and 15 bases lay in between. CDR3 nucleotides: TGCGCCAGCAGCCAAGATGGGGGGGTCAGCGCAGCTTTCTTT. Protein product: CASSQDGGVSAAFF.

The chain uses TRBV30 and TRBJ2-5; the match to TRBD1 covers 9 bases. There are 16 residues in the CDR3. Germline assignment: CDR1 GTSNPN and CDR2 SVGIG (reference sequence). With V trimmed by 0 bases and J by 0 bases, 5 bases remained unmatched. The DNA of the CDR3 is TGTGCCTGGAGTGTGCCCCGGGACAGGGACCAAGAGACCCAGTACTTC. It specifies CAWSVPRDRDQETQYF.

The CDR3 reads CATSGRQAYGYTF. The CDR3 DNA is TGTGCCACCAGCGGCAGACAGGCCTATGGCTACACCTTC. The chain links TRBV15 to TRBJ1-2; possibly TRBD1 for D (6 bases). Germline V gives CDR1 LNHNV, CDR2 YYDKDF (reference sequence). This CDR3 region has 13 residues. V was trimmed by 5 bases and J by 4 bases, leaving 11 bases between them.

The V gene is TRBV27, the J gene TRBJ2-7; D is unresolved. V dropped 3 bases and J dropped 2 bases, with 11 bases sitting between them. This CDR3 is 14 amino acids long. Germline V gene data show CDR1 as MNHEY and CDR2 as SMNVEV (reference sequence). The CDR3 nucleotides are TGTGCCAGCAGTTTCCGGTCTCACCCCTACGAGCAGTACTTC. Encoded protein: CASSFRSHPYEQYF.

The V gene is TRBV14, the J gene TRBJ2-2; the D is unclear. Trimming left V 0 bases short and J 7 bases short, with 6 bases between. The CDR3 extends over 13 amino acids. The germline gives CDR1 SGHDN, CDR2 FVKESK. CDR3: CASSQEWGGELFF. The CDR3 nucleotides are TGTGCCAGCAGCCAAGAGTGGGGCGGGGAGCTGTTTTTT.

V is TRBV28 and J is TRBJ1-1; TRBD1 matches 7 bases. This CDR3 is 15 amino acids long. The trim removed 6 bases at V and 1 base at J, leaving 8 bases unmatched. Germline assignment: CDR1 MDHEN and CDR2 SYDVKM. The CDR3 sequence is CASSTYRTGNTEAFF. DNA for the CDR3: TGTGCCAGCAGCACATACCGGACAGGGAACACTGAAGCTTTCTTT.

The genes are TRBV6-5 and TRBJ2-3; TRBD2 matches 10 bases. This CDR3 is 15 amino acids long. Trimming took 4 bases from V and 0 from J; bases not matched to a gene: 1. Per the germline V gene, CDR1 is MNHEY and CDR2 is SVGAGI. Here the CDR3 DNA reads TGTGCCAGCAGTTTTAGCGGGGGGAGCACAGATACGCAGTATTTT. Amino acid sequence: CASSFSGGSTDTQYF.

CDR3 DNA sequence: TGTGCCAGCAGCTTAGGGCAGTATAGCAATCAGCCCCAGCATTTT. Protein sequence: CASSLGQYSNQPQHF. This sequence joins TRBV11-2 and TRBJ1-5; D gene unclear. The V and J ends lost 1 base and 0 bases respectively, with 7 bases between them. The CDR3 sequence is 15 residues long. CDR1 and CDR2 from the germline V gene are SGHAT and FQNNGV.

The chain uses TRBV5-3 and TRBJ2-6, with no clear D. TRBV5-3 is an ORF; its function is uncertain. V was pared by 3 bases and J by 0 bases, with 4 bases between. The CDR3 has 14 residues. DNA for the CDR3: TGTGCCAGAAGCTGGAGCTCTGGGGCCAACGTCCTGACTTTC. This gives the protein CARSWSSGANVLTF.

J is TRBJ1-2 and V is TRBV19, with a tentative D call TRBD1 (5 bases). Germline CDR1 and CDR2: LNHDA and SQIVND (reference sequence). This CDR3 spans 15 amino acids. Deletions cut 3 bases from V and 8 bases from J, with 19 bases between. CDR3 in amino acids: CASSMIQPGRFGYTF. In nucleotides, the CDR3 is TGTGCCAGTAGTATGATCCAACCAGGGAGGTTCGGCTACACCTTC. Supplemented by reference TRBV19 and TRBJ1-2, the full variable domain reads DGGITQSPKYLFRKEGQNVTLSCEQNLNHDAMYWYRQDPGQGLRLIYYSQIVNDFQKGDIAEGYSVSREKKESFPLTVTSAQKNPTAFYLCASSMIQPGRFGYTFGSGTRLTVV.

This sequence joins TRBV19 and TRBJ2-7; 9 bases agree with TRBD2. Germline V gene sequence: CDR1 LNHDA, CDR2 SQIVND (reference sequence). The junction had 11 bases not matched to a gene; V was cut back by 6 bases and J by 5 bases. The CDR3 consists of 15 residues. The CDR3 DNA follows: TGTGCCAGTAGCGACGGACTAGCGTGGGACAACGAGCAGTACTTC. Its translation: CASSDGLAWDNEQYF.

The chain uses TRBV11-2 and TRBJ1-5, with TRBD1 matching over 8 bases. The CDR3 contains 13 residues. With V trimmed by 6 bases and J by 5 bases, 3 bases remained unmatched. In germline, CDR1 is SGHAT, CDR2 FQNNGV. As DNA, the CDR3 is TGTGCCAGCAGTACAGGGGGGTATCAGCCCCAGCATTTT. This encodes CASSTGGYQPQHF.

This sequence joins TRBV7-6 and TRBJ1-2; maybe TRBD1 (5 bases). The CDR3 loop spans 12 amino acids. V gave up 5 bases and J gave up 6 bases, with 10 bases separating them. Germline V lookup: CDR1 SGHVS, CDR2 FNYEAQ. Here the CDR3 reads CASSPGTDGYTF. CDR3 coding DNA: TGTGCCAGCAGCCCAGGGACGGATGGCTACACCTTC.

The chain is built from TRBV4-1 and TRBJ1-6, with TRBD1 matching 9 bases. With 4 bases clipped from V and 9 bases from J, the junction kept 4 bases outside the gene matches. Germline CDR1 is MGHRA and CDR2 is YSYEKL. The CDR3 sequence is 14 residues long. In nucleotides, the CDR3 is TGCGCCAGCAGCCTGGGACAGGGAGGTTCACCCCTCCACTTT. Translated, it gives CASSLGQGGSPLHF.

J is TRBJ2-2 and V is TRBV7-7; 8 positions match TRBD2. The germline gives CDR1 SSHAT, CDR2 FNYEAQ (reference sequence). CDR3 size: 16 residues. Germline trimming cut 1 base from V and 2 bases from J; bases unmatched to any gene: 3. This CDR3 is CASSLDAGGNTGELFF. The CDR3 DNA reads TGTGCCAGCAGCTTAGACGCGGGGGGAAACACCGGGGAGCTGTTTTTT.

This chain joins TRBV7-3 and TRBJ2-1; 13 nucleotides agree with TRBD2. The CDR3 is 16 residues long. V dropped 5 bases and J dropped 5; count of bases not matched to a gene: 6. The germline V gene has CDR1 SGHTA and CDR2 FQGTGA. The CDR3 nucleotides are TGTGCCAGCAGCCTCCCAGGACTAGCGGGGGACAATGAGCAGTTCTTC. Its translation is CASSLPGLAGDNEQFF.

The CDR3 DNA reads TGTGCCAGCAGCCTGGGGGCCGAGACTAATGAAAAACTGTTTTTT. It translates to CASSLGAETNEKLFF. The J gene is TRBJ1-4, the V gene TRBV4-2, with a weak D call TRBD1 (6 bases). CDR1 is LGHNA, CDR2 YNFKEQ, per germline. V was cut by 4 bases and J by 2 bases, with 11 bases left in between. The CDR3 runs 15 residues.

Details on this clone: This CDR3 is also generated by other DNA sequences in the sample. The V and J genes are TRBV7-2 and TRBJ1-1; D not certain. Trimming removed 4 bases from V and 4 bases from J, with 4 bases in between. This CDR3 is built from 11 residues. The V gene's germline CDR1 is SGHTA and CDR2 FQGNSA. CDR3 amino acids: CASSWGTEAFF. DNA for the CDR3: TGTGCCAGCAGCTGGGGCACTGAAGCTTTCTTT.

The V and J genes are TRBV27 and TRBJ2-3, with unresolved D. The V and J ends lost 5 bases and 6 bases respectively, with 15 bases between them. CDR1 and CDR2 from the germline V gene are MNHEY and SMNVEV (reference sequence). This CDR3 has 14 residues. The CDR3 is CASSPRPVRDTQYF. Written as DNA, the CDR3 is TGTGCCAGCAGTCCCAGACCAGTCAGGGATACGCAGTATTTT.

The rearrangement links TRBV5-6 to TRBJ2-7; D is unclear. CDR1 is SGHDT, CDR2 YYEEEE, per germline. The V gene lost 4 bases and the J gene lost 5 bases, with 16 bases spanning the gap. This CDR3 comprises 14 residues. The CDR3: CASSPPNENDEQYF. The CDR3 region has the DNA TGTGCCAGCAGCCCCCCTAATGAGAACGACGAGCAGTACTTC.